What follows is one T cell receptor beta chain and its context. The antigen is undetermined. Germline V CDR1 and CDR2: LGHDT, YNNKEL (reference sequence). V dropped 3 bases and J dropped 7 bases, with 13 bases sitting between them. This CDR3 contains 13 residues. The data belong to a study of T cell responses to AZD1222 COVID-19 vaccine. General study findings and limits: Rises in breadth and depth of Spike-specific TCRs came after two AZD1222 doses. It should be noted that donors were predominantly white British and more often female, and clonal diversity was possibly underestimated.

This table comes from immunoSEQ multiplex PCR, and its TCRdb copy is limited to in-frame clones, with some not included. The top ten hold around 1.5% of the sample, which has about 120,000 clones, about 87% seen once. Sequenced material: peripheral blood, taken on day 0 of AZD1222 vaccination. The chain joins TRBV3-1 (or the pseudogene TRBV3-2) to TRBJ2-7, with D possibly being TRBD1 or TRBD2 (5 bases each). This sequence originates from an adult in good health. CDR3: CASSQDPWGEQYF. DNA of the CDR3: TGTGCCAGCAGCCAGGACCCCTGGGGGGAGCAGTACTTC.